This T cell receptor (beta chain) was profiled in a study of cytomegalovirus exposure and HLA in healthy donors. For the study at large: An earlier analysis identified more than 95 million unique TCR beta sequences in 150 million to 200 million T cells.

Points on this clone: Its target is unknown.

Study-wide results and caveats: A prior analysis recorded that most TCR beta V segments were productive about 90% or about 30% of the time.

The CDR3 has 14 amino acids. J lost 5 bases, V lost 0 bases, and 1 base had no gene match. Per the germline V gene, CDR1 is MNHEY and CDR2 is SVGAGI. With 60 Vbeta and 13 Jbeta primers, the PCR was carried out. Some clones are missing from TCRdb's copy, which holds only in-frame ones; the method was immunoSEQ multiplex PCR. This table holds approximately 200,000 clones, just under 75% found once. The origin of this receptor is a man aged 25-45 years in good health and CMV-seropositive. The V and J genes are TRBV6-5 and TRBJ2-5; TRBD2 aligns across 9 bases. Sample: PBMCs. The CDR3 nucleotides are TGTGCCAGCAGTTACTCCAGCGGGAGGGAGACCCAGTACTTC. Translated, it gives CASSYSSGRETQYF.